These 12 T cell receptor beta chains came from one sample sequenced in a study of response to subunit inactivated influenza vaccine. In TCRdb, the RT-PCR reads were re-called with MiXCR into one record per CDR3 protein. The sample has 500,000 to 600,000 distinct CDR3 sequences, around 15% seen once. The input for sequencing was PBMCs from blood, taken about 13 days after vaccination. These receptors all come from a man in his fifties or sixties who received an inactivated influenza vaccine.

The sample holds a few counts of this clonotype. This chain joins TRBV4-3 and TRBJ2-7; 9 bases agree with TRBD2. The CDR3 loop spans 16 amino acids. With V trimmed by 0 bases and J by 2 bases, 5 bases remained unmatched. The germline V gene has CDR1 LGHNA and CDR2 YSLEER. The CDR3 region is CASSQDPAGGPYEQYF. In DNA, the CDR3 is TGCGCCAGCAGCCAAGATCCAGCGGGGGGCCCCTACGAGCAGTACTTC.

The V call is TRBV10-3, the J call TRBJ2-1, with TRBD2 identical over 15 bases. Germline values: CDR1 ENHRY, CDR2 SYGVKD. V dropped 4 bases and J dropped 2; count of bases not matched to a gene: 6. CDR3 size: 18 residues. CDR3 DNA: TGTGCCATCAGTGGCGGTAGGACTAGCGGGAGGGCCTACAATGAGCAGTTCTTC. Its translation is CAISGGRTSGRAYNEQFF.

The chain carries TRBV9 and TRBJ2-5; 10 bases line up with TRBD1. V gave up 2 bases and J gave up 1 base; unmatched junction bases: 5. The CDR3 covers 16 residues. Germline values: CDR1 SGDLS, CDR2 YYNGEE. This CDR3 is CASSVTTGGFQETQYF. The CDR3 nucleotides read TGTGCCAGCAGCGTGACGACAGGGGGCTTCCAAGAGACCCAGTACTTC.

The chain links TRBV2 to TRBJ2-7; D may be TRBD1 or TRBD2 (5 bases each). The CDR3 is 13 amino acids. Germline V gene sequence: CDR1 SNHLY, CDR2 FYNNEI. V lost 6 bases, J lost 2 bases, and 11 bases lay in between. The CDR3 here is CASRETAAYEQYF. CDR3 DNA: TGTGCCAGCAGGGAGACAGCGGCCTACGAGCAGTACTTC.

This clonotype has a single count. The chain couples TRBV5-4 to TRBJ2-7; D possibly corresponds to TRBD2 (5 bases). The CDR3 has 13 amino acids. Germline values: CDR1 SGHNT, CDR2 YYREEE (reference sequence). The ends were cut back, 4 bases at V and 3 bases at J, with 11 bases in the middle. CDR3 region: CASSVRGDYEQYF. The CDR3 region has the DNA TGTGCCAGCAGCGTCCGGGGAGACTACGAGCAGTACTTC.

V gene TRBV20-1 combines with J gene TRBJ2-7; the match to TRBD2 covers 10 bases. J gave up 1 base and V 5 bases, and 8 bases lay outside the gene matches. In germline, CDR1 is DFQATT, CDR2 SNEGSKA (reference sequence). CDR3 size: 15 residues. CDR3 in amino acids: CSAAPIAGGSYEQYF. DNA of the CDR3: TGCAGTGCTGCCCCCATAGCGGGAGGATCCTACGAGCAGTACTTC.

This clonotype was found a few times. The chain employs TRBV29-1 and TRBJ1-1, with D unclear. V gave up 7 bases and J gave up 0 bases, with 18 bases separating them. The CDR3 runs to 15 residues. The germline V gene encodes CDR1 SQVTM and CDR2 ANQGSEA. The CDR3 region has the DNA TGCAGCGCTTTAACCATGAATCCCATGAACACTGAAGCTTTCTTT. Protein product: CSALTMNPMNTEAFF.

This clonotype was counted between two and nine times. The chain couples TRBV24-1 to TRBJ2-7; 9 positions match TRBD2. The trim removed 3 bases at V and 1 base at J, leaving 3 bases unmatched. CDR1 is KGHDR and CDR2 is SFDVKD in the germline V gene. The CDR3 spans 15 residues. Written as DNA, the CDR3 is TGTGCCACCAGTGATCCGCGGGGGGGGTCCTACGAGCAGTACTTC. Protein sequence: CATSDPRGGSYEQYF.

This clonotype appeared many times. This chain links TRBV5-5 with TRBJ1-4; D is undetermined. The CDR3 is made up of 14 amino acids. V lost 4 bases and J lost 6, with 13 bases in between. Looked up from germline, CDR1 is SGHKS and CDR2 is YYEKEE (reference sequence). CDR3 bases: TGTGCCAGCAGCAAGGGAAGCGGATATGAAAAACTGTTTTTT. It specifies CASSKGSGYEKLFF.

This clonotype showed up just a few times. This chain links TRBV18 with TRBJ1-2; maybe TRBD1 (5 bases). Deletions cut 3 bases from V and 6 bases from J, with 11 bases between. CDR1 and CDR2 (germline): KGHSH, LQKENI. This CDR3 spans 13 amino acids. The chain's CDR3 is CASSPSRDNGYTF. CDR3 coding DNA: TGTGCCAGCTCACCTAGCAGGGATAATGGCTACACCTTC.

This clonotype turned up a few times. The J gene is TRBJ2-3, the V gene TRBV27; 8 nucleotides line up with TRBD2. Germline CDR1 reads MNHEY; CDR2 reads SMNVEV (reference sequence). The CDR3 sequence is 15 residues long. Trimming removed 1 base from V and 10 bases from J; junction bases left unmatched: 10. The CDR3 is CASSLYGRARVAQYF. The CDR3 DNA reads as TGTGCCAGCAGTTTATACGGGAGGGCGAGGGTGGCGCAGTATTTT.

In this sample, this clonotype turned up a few times. The gene calls are TRBV5-1 and TRBJ2-1; the D call may be TRBD1 or TRBD2 (5 bases each). The germline CDR1 and CDR2 sequences are SGHRS and YFSETQ. Trimming took 0 bases from V and 15 from J, leaving 13 bases between them. CDR3 length: 12 residues. The CDR3 protein is CASSLAGAVGFF. The CDR3 region has the DNA TGCGCCAGCAGCTTGGCCGGGGCGGTCGGGTTCTTC.